Detailed here is one T cell receptor (beta chain). The target of this receptor is not known. Base qualities are not at hand, and no much larger clone is one base apart. The CDR3 goes from the cysteine to the phenylalanine over 13 residues. The retained sequence is limited to the CDR3, 39 bases, with the frame set at the first base. V loses 10 bases of germline sequence and J loses 10 bases, and the interval between the two ends is 22 bases. Looking up the germline V gene yields CDR1 ENHRY and CDR2 SYGVKD. To demonstrate the VDJtools post-analysis software, TCR beta repertoires were profiled from the peripheral blood of 13 young patients with multiple sclerosis. Multiple sclerosis patients were children and adolescents aged about 6 to 15 years. The library was produced with PCR. The sequencing machine was an Illumina HiSeq 2500. Unique molecular identifiers were incorporated into TCR beta cDNA libraries to reduce PCR and sequencing biases. Every 1 to 10 million input T cells yielded roughly 500,000 cDNA molecules, meaning each molecule approximated one T cell. The patient libraries were prepared and sequenced with the same protocol used for the earlier healthy control dataset. Within a given batch, samples were prepared together, multiplexed and sequenced on the same HiSeq lane. The original methods were these. Raw barcoded reads were processed with MIGEC, discarding single-read molecular identifier groups before consensus assembly and CDR3 extraction. Clonotype tables were post-analysed with VDJtools, and diversity was normalized by down-sampling all datasets to the smallest sample size. In repertoire overlap clustering, CDR3 amino acid sequences, but not nucleotide sequences, were matched to correct batch-related cross-sample contamination. In TCRdb, the public reads were trimmed at Q25 with fastp and aligned with MiXCR, with productive beta chains retained. Identical CDR3 proteins give one entry, which carries the most common genes and DNA. Here the V and J calls rest on TCRdb's processing, not on the authors' analysis. The sample records about 820,000 distinct CDR3 sequences, 53% of which are singletons. The ten largest clones capture approximately 4.5% of the sample.

These data are taken from a study of post-analysis software for immune sequencing data (dated by TCRdb to between 2014 and 2016). Regarding the complete study: Recorded disease courses included relapsing-remitting, secondary progressive and progressive-relapsing multiple sclerosis, with some patients lacking subtype annotation. The patient repertoires were set against under 13 previously published healthy control repertoires from donors whose ages ranged from about 6 to 25 years. A subset of samples was prepared in parallel using single-end sample barcoding, then pooled and co-amplified after Illumina adapter ligation.

On the study overall, not on this receptor specifically: A handful of TRBV segments, including TRBV5-6, TRBV5-1 and TRBV20-1, were significantly more frequent in patients than controls. Normalized Chao1 diversity was significantly lower in multiple sclerosis patients than controls, suggesting substantial peripheral T-cell clonal expansion. The multiple sclerosis patient group was slightly younger than the control group. Direct clustering with F measure revealed strong co-clustering of samples prepared in the same batch, which led to a batch-effect correction.

Sequenced material: blood. The origin of this receptor is a girl under 18 with multiple sclerosis. In this chain, TRBV10-3 is recombined with TRBJ1-2; a confident D gene designation cannot be given. The DNA sequence is TGTGCCACAAACCGGTTGTCCGGGGATGACTACACCTTC. It is translated as CATNRLSGDDYTF.